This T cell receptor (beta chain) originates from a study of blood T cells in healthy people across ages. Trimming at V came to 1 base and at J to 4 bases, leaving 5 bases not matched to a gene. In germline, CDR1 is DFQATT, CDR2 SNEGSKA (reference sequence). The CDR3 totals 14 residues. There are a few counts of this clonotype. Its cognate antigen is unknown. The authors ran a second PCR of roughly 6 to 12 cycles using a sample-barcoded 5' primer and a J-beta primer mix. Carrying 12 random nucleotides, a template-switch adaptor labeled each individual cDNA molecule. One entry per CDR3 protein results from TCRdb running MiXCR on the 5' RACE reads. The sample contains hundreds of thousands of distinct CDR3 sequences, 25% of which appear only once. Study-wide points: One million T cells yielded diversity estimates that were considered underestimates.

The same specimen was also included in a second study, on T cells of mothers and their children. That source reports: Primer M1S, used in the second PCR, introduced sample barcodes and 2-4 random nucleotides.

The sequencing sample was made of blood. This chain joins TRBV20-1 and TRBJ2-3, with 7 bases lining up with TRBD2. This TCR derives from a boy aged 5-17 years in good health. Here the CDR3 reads CSARGSGAADTQYF. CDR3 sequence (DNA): TGCAGTGCTAGAGGCAGCGGGGCCGCAGATACGCAGTATTTT.